This T cell receptor beta chain was retrieved from a study of shared clonotypes between healthy human individuals. The length of the CDR3 is 13 residues. V shed 0 bases and J shed 6 bases, with 9 bases lying between them. Per the germline V gene, CDR1 is SGHRS and CDR2 is YFSETQ. Investigators spread the genomic DNA of each subset evenly over several immunoSEQ plates. In the original analysis: Junction-only sequences without quality scores were provided by ImmunoSEQ, so filtering was different. This table comes from immunoSEQ multiplex PCR, and its TCRdb copy is limited to in-frame clones, with some not included. D and trimming come from the DNA, and the V and J calls and clone size come from that table. The sample contains roughly 500,000 clones, approximately 78% of which appear only once. With regard to this clone: Its matching antigen is unknown.

Study findings and constraints: Donor clonotype sharing was expected to depend on sequencing depth.

The material sequenced was PBMCs. The chain carries TRBV5-1 and TRBJ1-2; D is possibly TRBD1 (5 bases). This sequence was found in a woman aged 40 to 50 in good health. Some clones in this sample may be carry-over from other donors' samples. CDR3 protein: CASSLGGDDGYTF. In DNA form, the CDR3 reads TGCGCCAGCAGCTTGGGAGGGGATGATGGCTACACCTTC. The full variable domain, completed using reference TRBV5-1 and TRBJ1-2, is KAGVTQTPRYLIKTRGQQVTLSCSPISGHRSVSWYQQTPGQGLQFLFEYFSETQRNKGNFPGRFSGRQFSNSRSEMNVSTLELGDSALYLCASSLGGDDGYTFGSGTRLTVV.